This T cell receptor beta chain was documented in a study of a mutant IDH1 vaccine in newly diagnosed glioma. As for the study in general: Sex among treated patients split roughly 60% male, around 38% female; mean age was approximately 38 years. It was radiotherapy, temozolomide, or both that patients received previously, with most receiving both.

Whole-study results and caveats: Vaccination elicited immune responses in approximately 93% of patients.

A note on this clone: Antigen: not known.

Time point meaning: week 35, safety follow-up. Topical imiquimod accompanied each vaccine dose, which consisted of 300 ug of mutant IDH1 20-mer peptide. J gave up 7 bases and V 4 bases, and 5 bases lay outside the gene matches. CDR1 SGHRS and CDR2 YFSETQ come from the germline V gene. The CDR3 has 14 amino acids. Here immunoSEQ multiplex PCR was the method, and the copy in TCRdb shows in-frame clones only, minus some. Of about 50,000 clones listed, roughly 92% are singletons. Sequences were derived from PBMCs, sampled from a glioma patient whose treatment included an IDH1 peptide vaccine. The sequence was collected from a man aged 50-60 years with glioma. This rearrangement joins TRBV5-1 to TRBJ2-2; 9 nucleotides match TRBD1. CDR3 nucleotides: TGCGCCAGCAGCGCACAGGGGGCCGACGGGGAGCTGTTTTTT. Translation: CASSAQGADGELFF.